This TCR beta chain was found in a study of CD8 T cells in Susac syndrome. Details on this clonotype: The antigen is undetermined.

RNA in amounts of about 0.45 to 1 ug was reverse transcribed with random hexamers. Amplification of TCR beta CDR3 was carried out by immunoSEQ multiplex PCR, which covered 54 Vbeta and 13 Jbeta segments. TCRdb reanalysed the immunoSEQ multiplex PCR reads using MiXCR and keeps one entry per CDR3 protein. This sample has 150,000 to 200,000 distinct CDR3 sequences, with roughly 90% found just once. Study results and caveats: Clonal expansion was absent from the CD4+ T cell repertoires in Susac syndrome.

Germline V gene lookup returns CDR1 MNHEY and CDR2 SMNVEV (reference sequence). This CDR3 has 15 residues. The V gene lost 1 base and the J gene lost 0 bases, with 7 bases spanning the gap. TEMRA cells were FACS-enriched and CD8+ and CD4+ T cells negatively isolated. The sequencing sample was made of CD4+ T cells from PBMCs. The TCR sequence derives from a human donor with Susac syndrome. The genes are TRBV27 and TRBJ2-1; D is uncertain. The CDR3: CASSLYSTSYNEQFF. CDR3 coding DNA: TGTGCCAGCAGTTTATACAGTACCTCCTACAATGAGCAGTTCTTC.